Sequencing of this TCR beta chain was carried out in a study of beta chain features in type 1 diabetes. Broader study findings: A moderate, significant TCRB CDR3 shortening appeared in type 1 diabetes across four CD4+ subsets.

One heparinised blood draw averaging about 110 mL was given by each donor. Germline V gives CDR1 SGHTA, CDR2 FQGNSA. The CDR3 runs 14 residues. The ends were cut back, 1 base at V and 9 bases at J, with 13 bases in the middle. Every bit of the isolated RNA underwent reverse transcription, so sequencing read expressed TCRB transcripts. Naive, central memory and regulatory T cell samples averaged approximately 3.8 million reads. Sequencing was performed with immunoSEQ multiplex PCR; in TCRdb, only in-frame clones are kept and a portion is missing. There are about 930,000 clones in the sample; roughly 15% occur only once, and 0.023% lies in the top ten. The table lists this clone with a few counts. Its matching antigen is unknown. Other DNA sequences in this specimen translate into the identical CDR3.

Sequencing used naive CD4+ T cells from blood. The sequence came from a woman aged 18-29 years in good health. The chain couples TRBV7-2 to TRBJ2-4; D gene ambiguous. CDR3 DNA sequence: TGTGCCAGCAGCTTAGATCGCCGACGAGGCATTCAGTACTTC. Protein sequence: CASSLDRRRGIQYF. Full variable domain (remainder filled in from reference TRBV7-2 and TRBJ2-4): GAGVSQSPSNKVTEKGKDVELRCDPISGHTALYWYRQSLGQGLEFLIYFQGNSAPDKSGLPSDRFSAERTGGSVSTLTIQRTQQEDSAVYLCASSLDRRRGIQYFGAGTRLSVL.